The 26 T cell receptor beta chains reported below all come from one sample, sequenced in a study of blood T cell repertoires in COVID-19. The method was immunoSEQ multiplex PCR; TCRdb's version includes in-frame clones alone and lacks a portion of them. The table has fewer than 300,000 clones, more than 85% seen once. Material: peripheral blood. Source of these receptors: a woman aged 25-40 years with COVID-19, enrolled during active disease.

The chain carries TRBV5-1 and TRBJ1-6, with a weak D call TRBD1 (5 bases). The CDR3 loop spans 16 amino acids. CDR1 is SGHRS and CDR2 is YFSETQ in the germline V gene. V lost 4 bases and J 5 bases, leaving 16 bases between the germline ends. The CDR3 loop is CASSPISGPNNSPLHF. In nucleotides, the CDR3 is TGCGCCAGCAGCCCGATTTCAGGGCCTAATAATTCACCCCTCCACTTT. Variable domain in full (rest from reference TRBV5-1 and TRBJ1-6): KAGVTQTPRYLIKTRGQQVTLSCSPISGHRSVSWYQQTPGQGLQFLFEYFSETQRNKGNFPGRFSGRQFSNSRSEMNVSTLELGDSALYLCASSPISGPNNSPLHFGNGTRLTVT.

In nucleotides, the CDR3 is TGTGCCAGCTCAGAAACAGGGGGGAATGAAAAACTGTTTTTT. Protein: CASSETGGNEKLFF. This rearrangement joins TRBV18 to TRBJ1-4, with 8 bases fitting TRBD1. V shed 5 bases and J 5 bases; nucleotides not matched to a gene: 4. CDR1 is KGHSH, CDR2 LQKENI, per germline. The CDR3 length is 14 residues.

J is TRBJ2-2 and V is TRBV5-6; 8 nucleotides align to TRBD1. Germline values: CDR1 SGHDT, CDR2 YYEEEE. Trimming at V came to 4 bases and at J to 2 bases, leaving 10 bases not matched to a gene. CDR3 size: 17 residues. CDR3 nucleotides: TGTGCCAGCAGCCAAAGGTTCCAGGGGGCCAACACCGGGGAGCTGTTTTTT. Translated, it gives CASSQRFQGANTGELFF.

The chain combines TRBV19 with TRBJ1-1; 7 bases align to TRBD1. The CDR3 length is 14 residues. J gave up 3 bases and V 4 bases, and 5 bases lay outside the gene matches. CDR1 and CDR2 from the germline V gene are LNHDA and SQIVND (reference sequence). The CDR3 here is CASSKGGAYTEAFF. The CDR3 coding sequence is TGTGCCAGTAGTAAAGGGGGCGCGTACACTGAAGCTTTCTTT.

The V and J genes are TRBV2 and TRBJ2-1, with 7 bases fitting TRBD1. V lost 3 bases and J lost 4; bases outside the gene matches: 3. From germline, CDR1 is SNHLY and CDR2 FYNNEI. The CDR3 covers 14 residues. The CDR3: CASSDQGEYNEQFF. CDR3 coding DNA: TGTGCCAGCAGTGACCAGGGGGAGTACAATGAGCAGTTCTTC. Using reference TRBV2 and TRBJ2-1 for the parts outside the CDR3, the full variable domain is EPEVTQTPSHQVTQMGQEVILRCVPISNHLYFYWYRQILGQKVEFLVSFYNNEISEKSEIFDDQFSVERPDGSNFTLKIRSTKLEDSAMYFCASSDQGEYNEQFFGPGTRLTVL.

J is TRBJ1-5 and V is TRBV2, with 10 nucleotides matching TRBD1. The CDR3 consists of 16 residues. Germline CDR1 SNHLY, CDR2 FYNNEI. V trimming: 7 bases; J trimming: 4 bases; junction bases outside the gene matches: 10. The CDR3 DNA is TGTGCCAGCAACTTTATCGGGACAGGGGTTAATCAGCCCCAGCATTTT. This translates into CASNFIGTGVNQPQHF.

The rearrangement uses TRBV18 and TRBJ1-1; 9 bases line up with TRBD1. The CDR3 covers 16 residues. Germline CDR1 and CDR2: KGHSH and LQKENI. The trim removed 6 bases at V and 0 bases at J, leaving 8 bases unmatched. The CDR3 DNA reads as TGTGCCAGCTCGCAAGAACAGGGGGCGGTGAACACTGAAGCTTTCTTT. It codes for CASSQEQGAVNTEAFF. Based on the CDR3 plus reference TRBV18 and TRBJ1-1, the full variable domain is NAGVMQNPRHLVRRRGQEARLRCSPMKGHSHVYWYRQLPEEGLKFMVYLQKENIIDESGMPKERFSAEFPKEGPSILRIQQVVRGDSAAYFCASSQEQGAVNTEAFFGQGTRLTVV.

V usage is TRBV11-2 and J usage is TRBJ2-5, with D maybe TRBD2 (7 bases). The germline CDR1 and CDR2 sequences are SGHAT and FQNNGV. V lost 1 base to trimming and J lost 4 bases, with 10 bases between them. This CDR3 contains 14 residues. CDR3 sequence: CASSLVGGAETQYF. DNA of the CDR3: TGTGCCAGCAGCTTAGTGGGGGGGGCAGAGACCCAGTACTTC. Combining the CDR3 with reference TRBV11-2 and TRBJ2-5 gives the whole variable domain EAGVAQSPRYKIIEKRQSVAFWCNPISGHATLYWYQQILGQGPKLLIQFQNNGVVDDSQLPKDRFSAERLKGVDSTLKIQPAKLEDSAVYLCASSLVGGAETQYFGPGTRLLVL.

This rearrangement joins TRBV13 to TRBJ2-3; 13 positions match TRBD2. Germline V gene sequence: CDR1 PRHDT, CDR2 FYEKMQ (reference sequence). This CDR3 spans 19 amino acids. The V segment lost 3 bases and the J segment 1 base; nucleotides outside the gene matches: 10. For the CDR3, the DNA is TGTGCCAGCAGCTTCCCACCGGGACTAGCGGGATGGGGCACAGATACGCAGTATTTT. This gives the protein CASSFPPGLAGWGTDTQYF.

The chain employs TRBV18 and TRBJ2-1; 7 bases are shared with TRBD2. V lost 3 bases, J lost 5 bases, and 4 bases stayed unmatched. This CDR3 has 14 amino acids. The germline gives CDR1 KGHSH, CDR2 LQKENI. Written as DNA, the CDR3 is TGTGCCAGCTCACCGGGACTATCCCACAATGAGCAGTTCTTC. Residues: CASSPGLSHNEQFF.

The gene calls are TRBV29-1 and TRBJ1-1; D is unresolved. The CDR3 consists of 12 residues. In germline, CDR1 is SQVTM, CDR2 ANQGSEA. The V and J ends lost 4 bases and 1 base respectively, with 7 bases between them. The CDR3 reads CSVGSPNTEAFF. In nucleotides, the CDR3 is TGCAGCGTTGGTTCTCCGAACACTGAAGCTTTCTTT.

This clone was counted a few times. This chain uses TRBV7-8 with TRBJ1-4; D is undetermined. Trimming took off 2 bases at V and 6 bases at J, with 19 bases between the two ends. CDR1 is SGHVS, CDR2 FQNEAQ, per germline. The CDR3 loop spans 17 amino acids. CDR3 loop: CASSLSRAGGYHEKLFF. CDR3 DNA: TGTGCCAGCAGCTTAAGTCGTGCAGGAGGTTATCATGAAAAACTGTTTTTT.

The chain has TRBV5-6 and TRBJ2-5; 7 bases are a match to TRBD2. With 4 bases clipped from V and 1 base from J, the junction kept 4 bases outside the gene matches. Germline-derived CDR1 and CDR2 are SGHDT and YYEEEE. This CDR3 is built from 14 residues. The CDR3 loop reads CASSRLAVQETQYF. CDR3 DNA sequence: TGTGCCAGCAGCCGTCTAGCGGTCCAAGAGACCCAGTACTTC.

The V and J genes are TRBV18 and TRBJ1-3, with 7 bases that match TRBD1. The CDR3 extends over 15 amino acids. Per the germline V gene, CDR1 is KGHSH and CDR2 is LQKENI. Trimming cost V 6 bases and J 7 bases; bases outside gene matches: 12. The CDR3 sequence: CASSLGTAERNTIYF. CDR3 nucleotide sequence: TGTGCCAGCTCTCTCGGGACAGCGGAGAGGAACACCATATATTTT. Full variable domain (missing parts from reference TRBV18 and TRBJ1-3): NAGVMQNPRHLVRRRGQEARLRCSPMKGHSHVYWYRQLPEEGLKFMVYLQKENIIDESGMPKERFSAEFPKEGPSILRIQQVVRGDSAAYFCASSLGTAERNTIYFGEGSWLTVV.

This clone occurred a few times. The V call is TRBV6-6, the J call TRBJ2-2; D is ambiguous. Germline CDR1 and CDR2: MNHNY and SVGAGI (reference sequence). This CDR3 is 14 amino acids long. Deletions cut 6 bases from V and 4 bases from J, with 12 bases between. This CDR3 reads CASSSSSGTGELFF. For the CDR3, the DNA is TGTGCCAGCAGCTCTTCTTCGGGCACCGGGGAGCTGTTTTTT.

J is TRBJ2-3 and V is TRBV29-1; 10 bases map to TRBD2. Germline CDR1 and CDR2: SQVTM and ANQGSEA. The CDR3 extends over 19 amino acids. V shed 0 bases and J 6 bases; nucleotides not matched to a gene: 18. The CDR3: CSVEDKRYLAGVLGDTQYF. The CDR3 nucleotides read TGCAGCGTTGAAGATAAAAGGTATCTAGCGGGAGTCCTCGGGGATACGCAGTATTTT.

The rearrangement uses TRBV5-1 and TRBJ1-3; no clear D gene. The V and J ends lost 4 bases and 1 base respectively, with 12 bases between them. The CDR3 loop spans 15 amino acids. Germline-derived CDR1 and CDR2 are SGHRS and YFSETQ. The CDR3 spells CASSVGGNSGNTIYF. The CDR3 DNA follows: TGCGCCAGCAGCGTTGGAGGGAATTCTGGAAACACCATATATTTT.

This chain links TRBV4-1 with TRBJ1-5; D is possibly TRBD1 (6 bases). Germline V gene sequence: CDR1 MGHRA, CDR2 YSYEKL. The CDR3 runs to 14 residues. V gave up 1 base and J gave up 4 bases, with 8 bases separating them. The DNA of the CDR3 is TGCGCCAGCAGCCAAGTAGGGGGAAATCAGCCCCAGCATTTT. Translation: CASSQVGGNQPQHF.

The V gene is TRBV9, the J gene TRBJ2-7; D gene uncertain. This CDR3 is 14 amino acids long. In germline, CDR1 is SGDLS, CDR2 YYNGEE. V lost 2 bases and J 2 bases, leaving 11 bases between the germline ends. CDR3 nucleotide sequence: TGTGCCAGCAGCGTCGGCACTGGAGCCTACGAGCAGTACTTC. Translated: CASSVGTGAYEQYF.

The chain links TRBV5-1 to TRBJ1-1; D is ambiguous. Germline V gives CDR1 SGHRS, CDR2 YFSETQ. The CDR3 runs to 15 residues. V dropped 2 bases and J dropped 1 base, with 12 bases sitting between them. CDR3 protein: CASSFIGQKNTEAFF. DNA for the CDR3: TGCGCCAGCAGCTTCATTGGGCAGAAGAACACTGAAGCTTTCTTT.

The V and J genes are TRBV5-1 and TRBJ1-6, with 12 bases lining up with TRBD1. The V segment lost 3 bases and the J segment 9 bases; nucleotides outside the gene matches: 4. In germline, CDR1 is SGHRS, CDR2 YFSETQ. The CDR3 totals 15 residues. This chain's CDR3 is CASSSGTGGRSPLHF. The CDR3 DNA is TGCGCCAGCAGCTCCGGGACAGGGGGCCGTTCACCCCTCCACTTT.

The chain couples TRBV9 to TRBJ2-3, with D unresolved. The CDR3 sequence is 14 residues long. The germline gives CDR1 SGDLS, CDR2 YYNGEE. The V gene lost 3 bases and the J gene lost 6 bases, with 14 bases spanning the gap. The CDR3 bases are TGTGCCAGCAGCGCTTTACGTAGTTCGGATACGCAGTATTTT. As protein: CASSALRSSDTQYF. Full variable domain (missing parts from reference TRBV9 and TRBJ2-3): DSGVTQTPKHLITATGQRVTLRCSPRSGDLSVYWYQQSLDQGLQFLIQYYNGEERAKGNILERFSAQQFPDLHSELNLSSLELGDSALYFCASSALRSSDTQYFGPGTRLTVL.

The chain has TRBV5-1 and TRBJ2-7, with 9 bases matching TRBD1. The CDR3 consists of 12 residues. CDR1 and CDR2 (germline): SGHRS, YFSETQ. V shed 6 bases and J 5 bases; nucleotides not matched to a gene: 3. CDR3 sequence: CASTGTGNEQYF. Here the CDR3 DNA reads TGCGCCAGCACCGGGACAGGGAACGAGCAGTACTTC.

This chain links TRBV30 with TRBJ1-3, with D unclear. The CDR3 is made up of 13 amino acids. V was trimmed by 2 bases and J by 2 bases, leaving 7 bases between them. CDR1 and CDR2 from the germline V gene are GTSNPN and SVGIG (reference sequence). CDR3 DNA: TGTGCCTGGAGTTCGGGGACTGGAAACACCATATATTTT. Its translation is CAWSSGTGNTIYF.

The chain is built from TRBV5-6 and TRBJ2-5, with a weak D call TRBD2 (6 bases). Trimming stripped 3 bases from V and 1 base from J, with 10 bases between. Germline loops: CDR1 SGHDT, CDR2 YYEEEE. This CDR3 is built from 14 residues. CDR3 residues: CASSSRGIQETQYF. Here the CDR3 DNA reads TGTGCCAGCAGCTCTCGGGGGATCCAAGAGACCCAGTACTTC.

The rearrangement joins TRBV11-3 to TRBJ2-3; 7 positions agree with TRBD2. This CDR3 has 13 amino acids. With 6 bases clipped from V and 5 bases from J, the junction kept 5 bases outside the gene matches. The germline gives CDR1 SGHNT, CDR2 YENEEA. CDR3 loop: CASRKTSVDTQYF. In DNA form, the CDR3 reads TGTGCCAGCAGGAAAACTAGCGTAGATACGCAGTATTTT.